This T cell receptor (beta chain) was retrieved from a study of blood T cell repertoires in COVID-19. Study-level background: PBMCs, B-cell-depleted T cells, or T cells were the source of the cDNA or gDNA that made up the material.

The V end was cut by 3 bases, the J end by 1 base, with 16 bases between. The CDR3 contains 16 residues. Per germline, CDR1 KGHSH and CDR2 LQKENI. Sequenced by immunoSEQ multiplex PCR; TCRdb stores in-frame clones only, minus some. The sample consists of about 62,000 clones, roughly 85% of them appearing once. Material for sequencing was peripheral blood. The V and J genes are TRBV18 and TRBJ2-7; D may be TRBD2 (6 bases). The source is a woman older than 75 with acute or convalescent COVID-19. This chain's CDR3 is CASSPIRDSGSYEQYF. CDR3 nucleotides: TGTGCCAGCTCACCCATACGTGATAGCGGTTCCTACGAGCAGTACTTC.